Only one count was recorded for the clone carrying this TCR beta chain. What it binds is not known. This sample was taken from a study of graft-versus-host responses after intestinal transplantation. The overall study: Recipients were all induced with anti-thymocyte globulin, then given tacrolimus and steroids for approximately 3 years.

The CDR3 loop spans 11 amino acids. The ends lost 8 bases at V and 4 bases at J; junction bases unmatched: 1. The germline V gene has CDR1 PRHDT and CDR2 FYEKMQ (reference sequence). Findings and caveats of the study: Researchers found GvH clones in recipient marrow, and some showed up first in ileum or blood.

TCRdb's table, derived via immunoSEQ multiplex PCR, lists solely in-frame clones and lacks some. This table holds fewer than 110,000 clones, over 85% found once. This sequence originates from a human donor who received an intestinal transplant. The gene calls are TRBV13 and TRBJ2-5; 7 positions agree with TRBD2. This material consisted of unstimulated CD8+ T cells sorted from spleen or lymph node cells, taken before intestinal transplant. The CDR3 DNA follows: TGTGCCAGCGGGGAGGGAGAGACCCAGTACTTC. Translation: CASGEGETQYF.